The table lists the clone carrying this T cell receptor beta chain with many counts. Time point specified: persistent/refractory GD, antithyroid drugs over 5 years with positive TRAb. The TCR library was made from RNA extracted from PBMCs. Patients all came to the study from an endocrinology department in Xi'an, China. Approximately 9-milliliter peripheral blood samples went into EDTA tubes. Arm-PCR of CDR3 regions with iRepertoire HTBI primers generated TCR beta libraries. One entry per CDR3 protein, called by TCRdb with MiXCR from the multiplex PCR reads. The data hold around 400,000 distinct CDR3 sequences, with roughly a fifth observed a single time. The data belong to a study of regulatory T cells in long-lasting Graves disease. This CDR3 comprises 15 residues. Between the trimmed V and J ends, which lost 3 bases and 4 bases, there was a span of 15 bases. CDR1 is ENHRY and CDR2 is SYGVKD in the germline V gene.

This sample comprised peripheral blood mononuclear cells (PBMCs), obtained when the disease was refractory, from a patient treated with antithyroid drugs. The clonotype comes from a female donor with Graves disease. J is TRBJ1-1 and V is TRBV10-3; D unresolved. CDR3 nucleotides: TGTGCCATCAGTGACTTGGACCGGGGTGTCACTGAAGCTTTCTTT. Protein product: CAISDLDRGVTEAFF.